A single sample is the source of the 11 T cell receptor beta chains below, sequenced in a study of Ad26.COV2.S vaccination and SARS-CoV-2 variants. Assay used: immunoSEQ multiplex PCR; TCRdb lists only in-frame clones, some missing. The profile shows a few hundred thousand clones, over 75% of them singletons. Noted treatment: 15 to 20 received Ad26.COV2.S at low or high dose, single or two shots; about 5 received placebo; per-sample allocation not given. Repertoires come from day 63 after the first vaccine or placebo injection. This specimen was peripheral blood, taken in a trial of Ad26.COV2.S vaccine versus placebo. These receptors were taken from a person between 18 and 65 years old who received the Ad26.COV2.S COVID-19 vaccine or a placebo.

This clone has more than one count but fewer than ten. The gene calls are TRBV6-2 or TRBV6-3 and TRBJ2-5; D is possibly TRBD1 or TRBD2 (6 bases each). V lost 6 bases to trimming and J lost 2 bases, with 19 bases between them. This CDR3 has 16 amino acids. Germline CDR1 and CDR2: MNHEY and SVGEGT. DNA for the CDR3: TGTGCCAGCAGCCCCAGGGGTCTAGCGCATCAAGAGACCCAGTACTTC. As protein: CASSPRGLAHQETQYF.

The genes are TRBV6-5 and TRBJ1-1; no clear D. Germline V CDR1 and CDR2: MNHEY, SVGAGI. The CDR3 contains 13 residues. V lost 6 bases and J 5 bases, leaving 13 bases between the germline ends. The CDR3 reads CASRPLSWTEAFF. CDR3 nucleotide sequence: TGTGCCAGCAGACCCCTGAGTTGGACTGAAGCTTTCTTT.

CDR3 residues: CASSKSRDGGNTIYF. The DNA for the CDR3 is TGTGCCAGCAGCAAAAGCCGGGACGGCGGAAACACCATATATTTT. The V and J genes are TRBV21-1 and TRBJ1-3. TRBV21-1 is noted as a pseudogene. This CDR3 has 15 amino acids.

The genes are TRBV11-2 and TRBJ2-7; perhaps TRBD2 as D (5 bases). Trimming took 5 bases from V and 6 from J, leaving 17 bases between them. The CDR3 totals 14 residues. CDR1 and CDR2 (germline): SGHAT, FQNNGV. The DNA of the CDR3 is TGTGCCAGCAGCCCTCTGCGTACTAGTTCCGAGCAGTACTTC. Its protein is CASSPLRTSSEQYF.

In DNA form, the CDR3 reads TGCGCCAGCAGCGTTACTAGCGGTGGGGCCAACGTCCTGACTTTC. It encodes CASSVTSGGANVLTF. This chain connects TRBV5-1 to TRBJ2-6; 8 bases are shared with TRBD2. After removal of 4 bases from V and 3 bases from J, the junction contained 3 bases not matched to a gene. There are 15 residues in the CDR3. Germline values: CDR1 SGHRS, CDR2 YFSETQ. The complete variable domain, with remaining parts taken from reference TRBV5-1 and TRBJ2-6, reads KAGVTQTPRYLIKTRGQQVTLSCSPISGHRSVSWYQQTPGQGLQFLFEYFSETQRNKGNFPGRFSGRQFSNSRSEMNVSTLELGDSALYLCASSVTSGGANVLTFGAGSRLTVL.

The rearrangement uses TRBV5-4 and TRBJ1-6; D perhaps matches TRBD1 (5 bases). The CDR3 totals 14 residues. CDR1 SGHNT and CDR2 YYREEE come from the germline V gene (reference sequence). V shed 3 bases and J shed 8 bases, with 12 bases lying between them. The CDR3 bases are TGTGCCAGCAGCTGGGGACCGGCTGATTCACCCCTCCACTTT. Its protein is CASSWGPADSPLHF. The full variable domain, rest sourced from reference TRBV5-4 and TRBJ1-6, is ETGVTQSPTHLIKTRGQQVTLRCSSQSGHNTVSWYQQALGQGPQFIFQYYREEENGRGNFPPRFSGLQFPNYSSELNVNALELDDSALYLCASSWGPADSPLHFGNGTRLTVT.

This chain connects TRBV18 to TRBJ2-5, with unresolved D. Germline values: CDR1 KGHSH, CDR2 LQKENI. This CDR3 is built from 15 residues. V lost 3 bases to trimming and J lost 5 bases, with 16 bases between them. The CDR3 DNA sequence: TGTGCCAGCTCACCGAGGACCCCACCCCAGGAGACCCAGTACTTC. Its translation is CASSPRTPPQETQYF.

The chain carries TRBV6-2 or TRBV6-3 and TRBJ2-5; 11 bases line up with TRBD2. The germline V gene has CDR1 MNHEY and CDR2 SVGEGT. There are 17 residues in the CDR3. V trimming: 2 bases; J trimming: 1 base; junction bases outside the gene matches: 6. CDR3 amino acids: CASSYHRLAGTQETQYF. Here the CDR3 DNA reads TGTGCCAGCAGTTACCATCGACTAGCGGGAACCCAAGAGACCCAGTACTTC.

About this clone: Other DNA sequences in the same sample also yield this CDR3. The chain recombines TRBV28 with TRBJ2-7; 7 bases fit TRBD1. The germline gives CDR1 MDHEN, CDR2 SYDVKM. The CDR3 loop spans 15 amino acids. J was trimmed by 2 bases and V by 3 bases; bases with no gene match: 7. The CDR3 here is CASSFRRDSTYEQYF. DNA of the CDR3: TGTGCCAGCAGTTTCCGCCGGGACAGTACCTACGAGCAGTACTTC.

J is TRBJ2-1 and V is TRBV7-9; 11 positions agree with TRBD2. Looked up from germline, CDR1 is SEHNR and CDR2 is FQNEAQ (reference sequence). V lost 0 bases and J lost 8; bases outside the gene matches: 3. CDR3 length: 15 amino acids. DNA for the CDR3: TGTGCCAGCAGCTTAGCTAGCGGGAGGGCTGATGAGCAGTTCTTC. It translates to CASSLASGRADEQFF.

The V gene is TRBV28, the J gene TRBJ2-5; D gene unclear. Germline CDR1 is MDHEN and CDR2 is SYDVKM. The CDR3 runs 15 residues. The germline V and J ends were trimmed by 6 bases and 2 bases, with 16 bases remaining between them. The CDR3 reads CASRDRQVGQETQYF. The CDR3 DNA sequence: TGTGCCAGCAGGGACCGGCAAGTGGGGCAAGAGACCCAGTACTTC.